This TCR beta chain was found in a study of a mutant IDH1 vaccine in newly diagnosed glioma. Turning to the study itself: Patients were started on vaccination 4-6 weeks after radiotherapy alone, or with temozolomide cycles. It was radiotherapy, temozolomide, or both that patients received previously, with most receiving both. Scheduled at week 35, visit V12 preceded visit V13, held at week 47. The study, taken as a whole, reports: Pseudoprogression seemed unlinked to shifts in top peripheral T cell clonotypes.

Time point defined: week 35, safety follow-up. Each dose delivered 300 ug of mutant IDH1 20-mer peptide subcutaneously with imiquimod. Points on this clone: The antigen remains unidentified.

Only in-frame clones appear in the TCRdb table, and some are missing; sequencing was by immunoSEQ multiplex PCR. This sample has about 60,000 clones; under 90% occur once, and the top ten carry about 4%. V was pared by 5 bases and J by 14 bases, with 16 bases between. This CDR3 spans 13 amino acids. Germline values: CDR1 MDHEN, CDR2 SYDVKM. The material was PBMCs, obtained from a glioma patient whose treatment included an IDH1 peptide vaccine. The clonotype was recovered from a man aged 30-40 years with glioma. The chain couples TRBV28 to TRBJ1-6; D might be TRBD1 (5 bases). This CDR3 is CASSPYQGFSLHF. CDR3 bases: TGTGCCAGCAGTCCATACCAGGGATTCTCCCTCCACTTT.